This TCR beta chain was recorded in a study of shared clonotypes between healthy human individuals. Germline V lookup: CDR1 SGHRS, CDR2 YFSETQ. The CDR3 is 14 amino acids. V was clipped by 0 bases and J by 7 bases, with 8 bases between them. Comments on this clone: Other DNA sequences of this sample code for an identical CDR3.

Original data processing: As immunoSEQ supplied junction-only sequences (without quality scores), filtering differed. The method was immunoSEQ multiplex PCR; TCRdb's version includes in-frame clones alone and lacks a portion of them. D and trimming were read from the DNA, whereas the V and J calls and clone size are those reported in that table. The data contain around 2.3 million clones, approximately 94% of them singletons. This chain connects TRBV5-1 to TRBJ1-6; the D is unclear. This TCR was sampled from a man aged 18 to 30 in good health. The sample consisted of naive CD4+ T cells sorted from blood. Noted subset: CD45RA+ positively selected. The CDR3 region has the DNA TGCGCCAGCAGCTTGGTCGGTGACAATTCACCCCTCCACTTT. Protein sequence: CASSLVGDNSPLHF. Looking up the rest from reference TRBV5-1 and TRBJ1-6 gives the full variable domain: KAGVTQTPRYLIKTRGQQVTLSCSPISGHRSVSWYQQTPGQGLQFLFEYFSETQRNKGNFPGRFSGRQFSNSRSEMNVSTLELGDSALYLCASSLVGDNSPLHFGNGTRLTVT.